Following are 7 T cell receptor beta chains from one sample sequenced in a study of blood T cell repertoires in COVID-19. TCRdb keeps only in-frame clones here, not all; method: immunoSEQ multiplex PCR. Of more than 80,000 clones detected, 86% appear once; the ten largest clones hold roughly 1.7%. The sequenced sample consisted of peripheral blood. Every receptor here comes from an elderly man with acute or convalescent COVID-19.

The rearrangement joins TRBV6-5 to TRBJ1-6; 7 nucleotides agree with TRBD1. The CDR3 covers 14 residues. Trimming removed 9 bases from V and 6 bases from J; junction bases left unmatched: 8. The germline CDR1 and CDR2 sequences are MNHEY and SVGAGI. The DNA of the CDR3 is TGTGCCAGTGACCAAGGGACAGCTAATTCACCCCTCCACTTT. Residues: CASDQGTANSPLHF.

The chain combines TRBV4-2 with TRBJ2-7, with 7 bases that match TRBD1. From germline, CDR1 is LGHNA and CDR2 YNFKEQ. The CDR3 runs to 14 residues. V was pared by 1 base and J by 5 bases, with 5 bases of the junction left unmatched. The CDR3 DNA reads TGTGCCAGCAGCCAAGCTCGAGGGGGCAACGAGCAGTACTTC. Encoded protein: CASSQARGGNEQYF.

The DNA of the CDR3 is TGTGCCAGCAGTTTCCGGGGTATGAGCTCCTACGAGCAGTACTTC. Protein sequence: CASSFRGMSSYEQYF. The J gene is TRBJ2-7, the V gene TRBV28; possibly TRBD2 for D (5 bases). CDR1 is MDHEN and CDR2 is SYDVKM in the germline V gene. This CDR3 contains 15 residues. V lost 3 bases and J lost 0, with 12 bases in between.

The gene calls are TRBV7-9 and TRBJ1-4, with TRBD1 identical over 9 bases. V was clipped by 4 bases and J by 6 bases; unmatched bases: 9. The CDR3 length is 16 residues. Germline CDR1 SEHNR, CDR2 FQNEAQ (reference sequence). DNA for the CDR3: TGTGCCAGCAGCTCAAAGGCGCGGACAGGGGATGAAAAACTGTTTTTT. It encodes CASSSKARTGDEKLFF.

The gene calls are TRBV5-1 and TRBJ1-2, with D perhaps matching TRBD1 (5 bases). V lost 0 bases and J 7 bases, leaving 16 bases between the germline ends. This CDR3 is 15 amino acids long. Germline CDR1 SGHRS, CDR2 YFSETQ. The CDR3 spells CASSLESGAQGGYTF. CDR3 nucleotide sequence: TGCGCCAGCAGCTTGGAGTCTGGGGCGCAGGGTGGCTACACCTTC.

This chain connects TRBV5-1 to TRBJ1-6; D is ambiguous. Per the germline V gene, CDR1 is SGHRS and CDR2 is YFSETQ. The germline V and J ends were trimmed by 0 bases and 7 bases, with 5 bases remaining between them. This CDR3 contains 13 residues. CDR3 nucleotides: TGCGCCAGCAGCTTGGAGAGAAATTCACCCCTCCACTTT. Translation gives CASSLERNSPLHF.

Only a few counts were recorded for this clone. The chain links TRBV2 to TRBJ2-7; maybe TRBD2 (6 bases). CDR1 and CDR2 from the germline V gene are SNHLY and FYNNEI. Trimming shortened V by 5 bases and J by 2 bases, and 13 bases separated the two germline ends. The length of the CDR3 is 14 residues. CDR3 loop: CASSSTGGAYEQYF. CDR3 nucleotide sequence: TGTGCCAGCAGTTCGACCGGGGGAGCCTACGAGCAGTACTTC.